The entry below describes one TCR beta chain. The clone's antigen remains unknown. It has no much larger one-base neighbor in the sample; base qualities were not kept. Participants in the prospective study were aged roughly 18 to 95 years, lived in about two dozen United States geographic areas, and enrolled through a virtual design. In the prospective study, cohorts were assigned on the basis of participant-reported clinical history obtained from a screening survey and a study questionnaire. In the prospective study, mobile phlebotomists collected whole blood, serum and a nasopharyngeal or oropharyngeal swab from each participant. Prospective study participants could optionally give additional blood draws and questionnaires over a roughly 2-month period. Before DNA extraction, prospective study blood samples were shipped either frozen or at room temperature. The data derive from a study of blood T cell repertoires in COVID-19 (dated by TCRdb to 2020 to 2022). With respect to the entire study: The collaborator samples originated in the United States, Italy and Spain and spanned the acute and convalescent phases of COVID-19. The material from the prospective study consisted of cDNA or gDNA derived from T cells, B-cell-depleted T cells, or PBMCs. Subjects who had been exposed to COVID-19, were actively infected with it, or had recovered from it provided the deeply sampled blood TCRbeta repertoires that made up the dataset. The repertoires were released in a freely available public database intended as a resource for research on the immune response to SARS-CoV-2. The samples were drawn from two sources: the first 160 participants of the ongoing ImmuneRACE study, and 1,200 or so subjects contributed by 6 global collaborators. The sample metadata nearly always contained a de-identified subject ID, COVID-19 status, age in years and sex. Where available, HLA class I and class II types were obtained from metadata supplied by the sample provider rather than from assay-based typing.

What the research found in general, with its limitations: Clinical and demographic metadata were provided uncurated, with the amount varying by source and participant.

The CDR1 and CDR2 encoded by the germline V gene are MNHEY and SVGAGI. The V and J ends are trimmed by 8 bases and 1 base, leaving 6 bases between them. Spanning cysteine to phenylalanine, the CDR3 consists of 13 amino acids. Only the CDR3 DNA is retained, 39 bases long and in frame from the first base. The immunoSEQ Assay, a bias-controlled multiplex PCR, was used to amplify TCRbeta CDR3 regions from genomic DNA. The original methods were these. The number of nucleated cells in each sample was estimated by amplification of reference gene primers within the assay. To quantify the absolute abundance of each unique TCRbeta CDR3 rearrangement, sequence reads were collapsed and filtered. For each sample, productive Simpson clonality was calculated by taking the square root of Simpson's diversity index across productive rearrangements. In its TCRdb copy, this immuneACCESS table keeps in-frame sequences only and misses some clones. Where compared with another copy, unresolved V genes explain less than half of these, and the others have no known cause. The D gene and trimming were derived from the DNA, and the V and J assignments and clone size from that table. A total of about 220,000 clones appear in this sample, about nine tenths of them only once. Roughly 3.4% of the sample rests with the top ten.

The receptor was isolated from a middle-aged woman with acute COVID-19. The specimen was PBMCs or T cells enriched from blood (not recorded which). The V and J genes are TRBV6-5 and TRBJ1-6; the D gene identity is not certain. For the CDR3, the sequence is CASRWSYNSPLHF. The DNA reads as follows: TGTGCCAGCCGGTGGTCCTATAATTCACCCCTCCACTTT.